Following are 18 T cell receptor beta chains from one sample sequenced in a study of spatial heterogeneity in lung cancer. The time point is: sample taken at primary tumor resection. Extraction of whole RNA from tumor, nontumor lung or frozen PBMC preceded unsorted sequencing. TCRdb used MiXCR to reprocess the 5' RACE reads, holding one entry per CDR3 protein. The profile shows about 50,000 distinct CDR3 sequences, 7.5% to 9% of them singletons. The sequenced sample was PBMCs, obtained at surgery. The receptors were gathered from a female donor with early-stage non-small cell lung cancer.

This clonotype was detected ten times or more. The genes are TRBV12-3 or TRBV12-4 and TRBJ1-2, with 8 bases aligning to TRBD1. This CDR3 has 14 amino acids. After removal of 2 bases from V and 4 bases from J, the junction contained 3 bases not matched to a gene. CDR3 nucleotides: TGTGCCAGCAGTTTACAGGGGGCGAGCTATGGCTACACCTTC. This codes for CASSLQGASYGYTF.

In this sample, this clonotype turned up many times. This rearrangement joins TRBV19 to TRBJ1-2, with a tentative D call TRBD1 (6 bases). Germline-derived CDR1 and CDR2 are LNHDA and SQIVND (reference sequence). Trimming took off 3 bases at V and 2 bases at J, with 13 bases between the two ends. The CDR3 covers 15 residues. The CDR3 coding sequence is TGTGCCAGTAGTATCTACGGGGGGCTAAACTATGGCTACACCTTC. Translating gives CASSIYGGLNYGYTF.

In its sample, this clonotype was seen a few times. The chain is built from TRBV7-2 and TRBJ2-5; D remains unclear. Trimming cost V 2 bases and J 0 bases, with 4 bases left between them. CDR1 is SGHTA, CDR2 FQGNSA, per germline. The length of the CDR3 is 13 residues. The CDR3 bases are TGTGCCAGCAGCTTATACAACCAAGAGACCCAGTACTTC. Residues: CASSLYNQETQYF.

This clonotype was counted many times. V gene TRBV11-2 combines with J gene TRBJ2-3; 10 nucleotides agree with TRBD2. The CDR3 has 16 residues. With 3 bases clipped from V and 1 base from J, the junction kept 4 bases outside the gene matches. CDR1 and CDR2 from the germline V gene are SGHAT and FQNNGV. The chain's CDR3 is CASSLFSGGGTDTQYF. CDR3 nucleotide sequence: TGTGCCAGCAGCTTGTTCAGCGGGGGGGGCACAGATACGCAGTATTTT.

This clonotype was seen ten or more times. CDR3 DNA: TGTGCCAGCATCCCTACAGGGCGGAACACTGAAGCTTTCTTT. It encodes CASIPTGRNTEAFF. The chain links TRBV5-6 to TRBJ1-1, with D possibly being TRBD1 (6 bases). V dropped 6 bases and J dropped 1 base, with 13 bases sitting between them. The CDR3 runs to 14 residues. The germline gives CDR1 SGHDT, CDR2 YYEEEE. Filled out from reference TRBV5-6 and TRBJ1-1, the complete variable domain reads DAGVTQSPTHLIKTRGQQVTLRCSPKSGHDTVSWYQQALGQGPQFIFQYYEEEERQRGNFPDRFSGHQFPNYSSELNVNALLLGDSALYLCASIPTGRNTEAFFGQGTRLTVV.

This clonotype was counted many times. The chain carries TRBV3-1 and TRBJ2-3; D not resolved. Germline loops: CDR1 LGHDT, CDR2 YNNKEL (reference sequence). The CDR3 runs to 14 residues. V lost 0 bases to trimming and J lost 6 bases, with 10 bases between them. The CDR3 protein is CASSQDARMDTQYF. The DNA of the CDR3 is TGTGCCAGCAGCCAAGATGCCAGGATGGATACGCAGTATTTT.

This chain uses TRBV29-1 with TRBJ1-2; D is possibly TRBD1 (6 bases). The germline V and J ends were trimmed by 7 bases and 4 bases, with 28 bases remaining between them. The CDR3 is 17 amino acids. Per germline, CDR1 SQVTM and CDR2 ANQGSEA. Here the CDR3 DNA reads TGCAGCGCCTACCTTGCATCTGGGGGCGGGAGCGGCTATGGCTACACCTTC. It specifies CSAYLASGGGSGYGYTF.

This chain connects TRBV7-2 to TRBJ2-5, with D perhaps matching TRBD2 (6 bases). CDR3 size: 17 residues. Deletions cut 4 bases from V and 5 bases from J, with 23 bases between. The V gene's germline CDR1 is SGHTA and CDR2 FQGNSA. The CDR3 region is CASSSPRGVRGSETQYF. The CDR3, as DNA: TGTGCCAGCAGCTCCCCGAGGGGTGTACGGGGGAGCGAGACCCAGTACTTC.

In this sample, this clonotype turned up many times. V and J are TRBV27 and TRBJ2-1; perhaps TRBD2 as D (6 bases). This CDR3 region has 15 residues. The germline V gene has CDR1 MNHEY and CDR2 SMNVEV (reference sequence). Trimming left V 5 bases short and J 0 bases short, with 11 bases between. CDR3 sequence reads: CASSPDGSSYNEQFF. In DNA, the CDR3 is TGTGCCAGCAGTCCGGACGGGAGCTCCTACAATGAGCAGTTCTTC.

The CDR3 region is CASVAGADKPNTEAFF. The DNA of the CDR3 is TGTGCCAGCGTCGCGGGGGCAGACAAACCGAACACTGAAGCTTTCTTT. The chain joins TRBV7-9 to TRBJ1-1; maybe TRBD1 (6 bases). This CDR3 is built from 16 residues. The germline gives CDR1 SEHNR, CDR2 FQNEAQ (reference sequence). Trimming stripped 8 bases from V and 1 base from J, with 20 bases between.

This clonotype is labeled large. This chain links TRBV7-9 with TRBJ2-7, with 7 bases that match TRBD1. Looked up from germline, CDR1 is SEHNR and CDR2 is FQNEAQ (reference sequence). J gave up 2 bases and V 5 bases, and 6 bases lay outside the gene matches. This CDR3 spans 14 amino acids. As DNA, the CDR3 is TGTGCCAGCAGCCTACCGGGACAGACCTACGAGCAGTACTTC. Protein product: CASSLPGQTYEQYF.

The chain links TRBV25-1 to TRBJ2-3; 9 positions agree with TRBD1. The CDR3 is 16 amino acids. V shed 2 bases and J 3 bases; nucleotides not matched to a gene: 6. The germline V gene encodes CDR1 MGHDK and CDR2 SYGVNS. DNA for the CDR3: TGTGCCAGCAGTGAACCAAGGGACAGGGCAACAGATACGCAGTATTTT. Protein sequence: CASSEPRDRATDTQYF.

As to this clonotype: A clone one base away is much larger, so this may be a read error. The chain uses TRBV10-3 and TRBJ1-4; D gene unclear. Germline loops: CDR1 ENHRY, CDR2 SYGVKD. The CDR3 is made up of 16 amino acids. The CDR3 DNA sequence: TGTGCCATCAGTGCAACGGACTCACCGTGGGGTGAAAAACGGTTTTTT. Translated: CAISATDSPWGEKRFF.

This clonotype occurred many times. CDR3 bases: TGCGCCAGCAGCCAAGATCTCGGTAACAATCAGCCCCAGCATTTT. Encoded protein: CASSQDLGNNQPQHF. The V call is TRBV4-3, the J call TRBJ1-5; D ambiguous. Germline CDR1 is LGHNA and CDR2 is YSLEER. There are 15 residues in the CDR3. V lost 0 bases and J lost 3, with 9 bases in between.

Ten or more counts support this clonotype. The chain joins TRBV20-1 to TRBJ1-1; 7 bases align to TRBD1. There are 18 residues in the CDR3. The V and J ends lost 6 bases and 0 bases, in that order; junction bases with no gene match: 19. Per germline, CDR1 DFQATT and CDR2 SNEGSKA (reference sequence). CDR3 region: CSATSGRGSRLMNTEAFF. The DNA of the CDR3 is TGCAGTGCCACCAGTGGCAGGGGGTCAAGATTAATGAACACTGAAGCTTTCTTT.

This clonotype appeared many times. This chain connects TRBV5-1 to TRBJ1-3; tentatively, D is TRBD1 (5 bases). The germline V and J ends were trimmed by 4 bases and 0 bases, with 11 bases remaining between them. This CDR3 contains 15 residues. Germline CDR1 and CDR2: SGHRS and YFSETQ. The DNA of the CDR3 is TGCGCCAGCAGCGAGGGACCGGCCTCTGGAAACACCATATATTTT. Its protein is CASSEGPASGNTIYF.

This clonotype was seen a few times. The CDR3, as DNA: TGCAGTGCTAGTGGCGGGGAATGGGGCAAAAACATTCAGTACTTC. It codes for CSASGGEWGKNIQYF. V gene TRBV20-1 combines with J gene TRBJ2-4; TRBD2 is a possible D gene (6 bases). The CDR3 contains 15 residues. Germline V gene lookup returns CDR1 DFQATT and CDR2 SNEGSKA (reference sequence). Trimming removed 3 bases from V and 3 bases from J, with 15 bases in between.

CDR3 in DNA: TGTGCCAGCTCACCACTGTTGCCAGGACAAGGGGTCATTCAGTACTTC. Protein product: CASSPLLPGQGVIQYF. V usage is TRBV18 and J usage is TRBJ2-4; maybe TRBD1 (5 bases). Per the germline V gene, CDR1 is KGHSH and CDR2 is LQKENI. V was clipped by 1 base and J by 9 bases, with 19 bases between them. The CDR3 runs to 16 residues.